One sample yielded the 21 T cell receptor beta chains listed below, sequenced in a study of T cells in women clearing cervical HPV infection. The protocol was immunoSEQ multiplex PCR, while the TCRdb copy is restricted to in-frame clones and leaves out a portion. The listing contains 23,000 or so clones. The specimen sequenced was blood buffy coat. All receptors derive from a woman aged 18-70 years with a cervical HPV16 infection that either progressed to CIN3+ or cleared (not recorded which).

To note about this clone: The missing CDR3 end, 3 residues past where the read stops, is filled in from the germline J gene. The rearrangement uses TRBV7-3 and TRBJ2-1, with a weak D call TRBD1 (5 bases). Per germline, CDR1 SGHTA and CDR2 FQGTGA. Trimming took off 1 base at V and 6 bases at J, with 7 bases between the two ends. The CDR3 loop spans 13 amino acids. Partial CDR3 DNA: TGTGCCAGCAGCTTAAGTGACAGCAATGAG. This codes for CASSLSDSNE. The CDR3 reads in full as CASSLSDSNEQFF.

This chain's CDR3 is CSASESGGDQPQYF. The CDR3 bases that were read are TGCAGCGCCTCCGAATCGGGCGGGGATCAGCCG. The chain joins TRBV29-1 to TRBJ2-3, with a possible D match to TRBD2 (6 bases). The observed sequence ends 3 residues before the CDR3 terminus, with the missing tail filled in from the germline J gene. In germline, CDR1 is SQVTM, CDR2 ANQGSEA. The CDR3 has 14 amino acids.

In regard to this clone: Read data end 3 residues before the CDR3 end; the end is taken from the germline J gene. The rearrangement links TRBV20-1 to TRBJ2-2; possible D gene TRBD1, 6 bases. The germline gives CDR1 DFQATT, CDR2 SNEGSKA (reference sequence). The CDR3 spans 14 residues. Deletions cut 3 bases from V and 5 bases from J, with 13 bases between. CDR3 DNA (partial): TGCAGTGCTAGGAGGACGAGGGGGACCGGGGAG. Its protein is CSARRTRGTGE. The complete CDR3 protein is CSARRTRGTGELFF.

In regard to this clone: The observed sequence ends 3 residues before the CDR3 terminus, with the missing tail filled in from the germline J gene. The V and J genes are TRBV30 and TRBJ1-1; D unresolved. CDR1 and CDR2 (germline): GTSNPN, SVGIG (reference sequence). V lost 0 bases and J lost 1, with 6 bases in between. The CDR3 has 13 residues. This CDR3 reads CAWSVQGNTEAFF. The sequenced CDR3 bases are TGTGCCTGGAGTGTACAAGGGAACACTGAA.

Concerning this clone: The read halts 3 residues ahead of the CDR3 end, with the missing end drawn from the germline J gene. V usage is TRBV5-4 and J usage is TRBJ2-3, with no clear D. The CDR3 consists of 13 residues. Germline CDR1 is SGHNT and CDR2 is YYREEE (reference sequence). Partial CDR3 DNA: TGTGCCAGCAGGCGGAGTTTACAAGAGACG. Translating it yields CASRRSLQET. The CDR3 in full is CASRRSLQETQYF.

A note on this clone: The read ends 3 residues shy of where the CDR3 ends; the end is completed using the germline J gene. The chain employs TRBV7-9 and TRBJ2-2; D is possibly TRBD1 (5 bases). V shed 11 bases and J shed 0 bases, with 13 bases lying between them. The CDR3 has 14 amino acids. CDR1 and CDR2 (germline): SEHNR, FQNEAQ (reference sequence). The sequenced CDR3 bases are TGTGCCTCCAACCAGGGAACGAACACCGGGGAG. It yields the protein CASNQGTNTGE. Given in full, the CDR3 is CASNQGTNTGELFF.

A note on this clone: The CDR3 end falls 3 residues outside the read, so it is completed with the germline J gene. V and J are TRBV20-1 and TRBJ2-1, with 8 bases fitting TRBD2. CDR3 length: 11 amino acids. Germline V lookup: CDR1 DFQATT, CDR2 SNEGSKA (reference sequence). Germline trimming cut 6 bases from V and 9 bases from J; bases unmatched to any gene: 4. CDR3 DNA (partial): TGCAGTGCCGCAGCGGGAGCTGAG. It translates to CSAAAGAE. In full, the CDR3 is CSAAAGAEQFF.

A note on this clone: At one boundary the junction diverges from the germline segment, which might be a read error. The read comes to an end 3 residues before the CDR3 does, leaving the germline J gene to fill in the end. The J gene is TRBJ2-3, the V gene TRBV7-7, with 12 bases aligning to TRBD2. The V gene's germline CDR1 is SSHAT and CDR2 FNYEAQ (reference sequence). The CDR3 is 15 amino acids. The CDR3 region is CASSSSGRAGETQYF. The DNA read from the CDR3 is TGTGCTAGCAGCTCTAGCGGGAGGGCCGGGGAGACG.

On this clone itself: The CDR3 goes on 3 residues after the read ends, and that part is filled in from the germline J gene. This chain connects TRBV7-9 to TRBJ1-4; D is possibly TRBD1 (5 bases). The CDR3 covers 13 residues. Germline V CDR1 and CDR2: SEHNR, FQNEAQ (reference sequence). CDR3 DNA, as far as it was read: TGTGCCAAGCTAACTGGTGGGGCCAACGTA. Its translation is CAKLTGGANV. The complete CDR3 reads CAKLTGGANVLFF.

Comments on this clone: The read falls 3 residues short of the CDR3 end, and the missing part is taken from the germline J gene. V is TRBV5-6 and J is TRBJ2-3; the D gene is possibly TRBD2 (5 bases). The germline gives CDR1 SGHDT, CDR2 YYEEEE. The CDR3 is 14 amino acids. The covered CDR3 bases are TGTGCCAGCAGCTTATTCGGGGTCCAAGAGACG. It codes for CASSLFGVQET. The whole CDR3 protein reads CASSLFGVQETQYF.

Details on this clone: The CDR3 end lies 3 residues beyond the end of the read and is filled in from the germline J gene. The genes are TRBV19 and TRBJ2-7; 7 bases map to TRBD2. Germline CDR1 and CDR2: LNHDA and SQIVND (reference sequence). The V gene end was trimmed by 3 bases and the J gene end by 6 bases; junction bases not matched to a gene: 5. CDR3 length: 13 residues. This CDR3 is CASSMGGKSEQYF. The CDR3 DNA, read in part, is TGTGCCAGTAGTATGGGGGGGAAGAGCGAG. Full variable domain (remainder filled in from reference TRBV19 and TRBJ2-7): DGGITQSPKYLFRKEGQNVTLSCEQNLNHDAMYWYRQDPGQGLRLIYYSQIVNDFQKGDIAEGYSVSREKKESFPLTVTSAQKNPTAFYLCASSMGGKSEQYFGPGTRLTVT.

Concerning this clone: The CDR3 is cut off 3 residues early in the read; its end comes from the germline J gene. The rearrangement links TRBV5-1 to TRBJ1-1; 9 nucleotides match TRBD1. With V trimmed by 0 bases and J by 0 bases, 3 bases remained unmatched. CDR1 and CDR2 (germline): SGHRS, YFSETQ. The CDR3 runs to 16 residues. The CDR3 spells CASSLGQGGMNTEAFF. The DNA read from the CDR3 is TGCGCCAGCAGCTTGGGACAGGGGGGGATGAACACTGAA.

Points on this clone: The DNA ends 3 residues before the CDR3 does, and the rest of the CDR3 is filled in from the germline J gene. V is TRBV6-7 and J is TRBJ2-2; possible D gene TRBD1, 5 bases. TRBV6-7 is noted as an ORF with a role that remains uncertain. The CDR3 runs to 17 residues. CDR3: CASSWRTAPSGANVLFF. The CDR3 bases that were read are TGTGCCAGCAGTTGGCGGACCGCCCCCTCTGGGGCCAACGTG.

As to this clone: Sequencing ends 3 residues short of the CDR3 end; the germline J gene provides the rest. V and J are TRBV19 and TRBJ2-1; 10 nucleotides line up with TRBD2. This CDR3 is built from 15 residues. V was pared by 6 bases and J by 9 bases, with 11 bases of the junction left unmatched. CDR1 LNHDA and CDR2 SQIVND come from the germline V gene (reference sequence). CDR3 DNA, as far as it was read: TGTGCCAGTAGCGCCAGCGGGGGGGCCGGGGGTGAG. Its translation: CASSASGGAGGE. The whole CDR3 sequence is CASSASGGAGGEQFF.

A word on this clone: The read comes to an end 3 residues before the CDR3 does, leaving the germline J gene to fill in the end. This chain connects TRBV20-1 to TRBJ2-4; TRBD2 aligns across 9 bases. This CDR3 has 15 residues. Germline loops: CDR1 DFQATT, CDR2 SNEGSKA (reference sequence). With 6 bases clipped from V and 5 bases from J, the junction kept 11 bases outside the gene matches. CDR3 bases read: TGCAGTGCAGGAGCGGGGGGTTCCTGGGAAAACATT. It is translated as CSAGAGGSWENI. The entire CDR3 protein is CSAGAGGSWENIQYF.

Worth noting for this clone: The missing CDR3 end, 3 residues past where the read stops, is filled in from the germline J gene. V is TRBV7-3 and J is TRBJ2-3, with 14 positions matching TRBD2. CDR1 is SGHTA, CDR2 FQGTGA, per germline. J lost 5 bases, V lost 4 bases, and 5 bases had no gene match. This CDR3 comprises 16 residues. CDR3 amino acids: CASSSPGTSGGDTQYF. CDR3 DNA (partial): TGTGCCAGCAGCTCTCCGGGGACTAGCGGGGGAGATACG.

In the case of this clone: From the germline J gene comes the end of the CDR3, since the read stops 3 residues before it. The chain is built from TRBV18 and TRBJ1-1, with TRBD1 matching over 9 bases. The V and J ends lost 0 bases and 1 base, in that order; junction bases with no gene match: 9. The germline V gene encodes CDR1 KGHSH and CDR2 LQKENI. The CDR3 covers 18 residues. The CDR3 here is CASSPPRDRAGKNTEAFF. CDR3 DNA (partial): TGTGCCAGCTCACCACCCAGGGACAGGGCAGGGAAGAACACTGAA.

Comments on this clone: The CDR3 extends 3 residues past the end of the read, so its final part is completed from the germline J gene. The chain has TRBV7-6 and TRBJ2-2, with 7 bases identical to TRBD1. This CDR3 has 16 residues. Germline V lookup: CDR1 SGHVS, CDR2 FNYEAQ. CDR3 loop: CASSPTGETTNEKLFF. CDR3 DNA (partial): TGTGCCAGCAGCCCTACAGGGGAAACAACTAATGAAAAG.

Comments on this clone: The read ends 3 residues early relative to the CDR3; the germline J gene fills the gap. The J gene is TRBJ1-4, the V gene TRBV5-1; the D gene is possibly TRBD1 (5 bases). Trimming pared 5 bases from V and 5 bases from J, leaving 13 bases between. Germline-derived CDR1 and CDR2 are SGHRS and YFSETQ. The CDR3 totals 14 residues. CDR3 DNA (partial): TGCGCCAGCAGAATCGGCAGGGAGAATGAAAAA. Its protein is CASRIGRENEK. Given in full, the CDR3 is CASRIGRENEKLFF.

About this clone: The read gets to within 3 residues of the CDR3 end, and the germline J gene fills in the rest. The chain joins TRBV7-9 to TRBJ2-3; 10 bases line up with TRBD2. The CDR3 spans 15 residues. Germline V gives CDR1 SEHNR, CDR2 FQNEAQ (reference sequence). The covered CDR3 bases are TGTGCCAGCAGCCTCGGGCTAGCGGGAGTGGAGACG. As protein: CASSLGLAGVET. The entire CDR3 reads CASSLGLAGVETQYF. Looking up the rest from reference TRBV7-9 and TRBJ2-3 gives the full variable domain: DTGVSQNPRHKITKRGQNVTFRCDPISEHNRLYWYRQTLGQGPEFLTYFQNEAQLEKSRLLSDRFSAERPKGSFSTLEIQRTEQGDSAMYLCASSLGLAGVETQYFGPGTRLTVL.

As regards this clone: The read gets to within 3 residues of the CDR3 end, and the germline J gene fills in the rest. The chain couples TRBV5-6 to TRBJ2-7, with TRBD2 matching 7 bases. J gave up 6 bases and V 6 bases, and 12 bases lay outside the gene matches. The CDR3 extends over 14 amino acids. Germline V lookup: CDR1 SGHDT, CDR2 YYEEEE. The CDR3 reads CASTPDAGVGEQYF. The covered CDR3 bases are TGTGCCAGCACCCCGGATGCGGGGGTCGGCGAG.